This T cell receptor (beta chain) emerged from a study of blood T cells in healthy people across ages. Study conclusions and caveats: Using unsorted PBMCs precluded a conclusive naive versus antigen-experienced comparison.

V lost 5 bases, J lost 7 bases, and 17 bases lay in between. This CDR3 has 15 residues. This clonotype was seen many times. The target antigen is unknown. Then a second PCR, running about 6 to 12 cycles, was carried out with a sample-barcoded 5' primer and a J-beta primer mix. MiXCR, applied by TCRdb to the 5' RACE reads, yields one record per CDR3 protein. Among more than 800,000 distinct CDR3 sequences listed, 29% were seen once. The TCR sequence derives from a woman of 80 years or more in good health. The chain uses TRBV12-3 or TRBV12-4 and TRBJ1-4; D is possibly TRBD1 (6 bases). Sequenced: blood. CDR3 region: CASSPLGGGGEKLFF. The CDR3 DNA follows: TGTGCCAGCAGTCCCCTTGGAGGGGGAGGTGAAAAACTGTTTTTT.